This TCR beta chain was observed in a study of blood T cell repertoires in COVID-19. Study in general: Sites in the United States, Italy and Spain provided acute and convalescent COVID-19 samples. Sample material is recorded as cDNA or gDNA derived from T cells, B-cell-depleted T cells, or PBMCs.

CDR1 is SGDLS, CDR2 YYNGEE, per germline. Trimming stripped 6 bases from V and 3 bases from J, with 15 bases between. The length of the CDR3 is 14 residues. In the original analysis: For nucleated cells, counts were estimated from reference gene primer amplification. Clones were sequenced by immunoSEQ multiplex PCR, and TCRdb holds only the in-frame ones, with some missing. V and J calls plus clone size are reproduced from that table; the DNA served to infer D and trimming. Here the sample spans 150,000 to 200,000 clones, around 89% being singletons. Specimen: peripheral blood. The clonotype originates from a human donor in a cohort sampled during active COVID-19. V and J are TRBV9 and TRBJ1-2; tentative D call: TRBD1 (5 bases). The CDR3 loop reads CASTKVGGDYGYTF. In DNA, the CDR3 is TGTGCCAGCACCAAAGTGGGAGGGGACTATGGCTACACCTTC.